The clone carrying this T cell receptor beta chain occurred many times. Antigen specificity is unknown. This sample is part of a study of T cells after yellow fever vaccination. Study-wide findings and caveats: FACS-sorted repertoires could contain abundant clonotypes contaminating from the bulk population. Most primary-vaccination clones reappeared after the booster (about 95% CD4, about 88% CD8).

The length of the CDR3 is 14 residues. Unmatched junction bases numbered 6, after V lost 5 bases and J lost 4 bases. The germline CDR1 and CDR2 sequences are SEHNR and FQNEAQ (reference sequence). They built TCR cDNA with 5'RACE template switching, a step that put in a universal primer site and UMIs. One entry per CDR3 protein, called by TCRdb with MiXCR from the 5' RACE reads. The table includes about 210,000 distinct CDR3 sequences, roughly 6.2% detected once. The sample here was CD4+ T cells sorted from PBMCs, taken on the day of the yellow fever booster vaccination. The receptor comes from a man under 40 who received the YFV17D yellow fever vaccine. The chain couples TRBV7-9 to TRBJ1-1; TRBD1 matches at 8 bases. Here the CDR3 reads CASSPRGRVTEAFF. The CDR3 DNA reads as TGTGCCAGCAGCCCCAGGGGGCGGGTCACTGAAGCTTTCTTT.